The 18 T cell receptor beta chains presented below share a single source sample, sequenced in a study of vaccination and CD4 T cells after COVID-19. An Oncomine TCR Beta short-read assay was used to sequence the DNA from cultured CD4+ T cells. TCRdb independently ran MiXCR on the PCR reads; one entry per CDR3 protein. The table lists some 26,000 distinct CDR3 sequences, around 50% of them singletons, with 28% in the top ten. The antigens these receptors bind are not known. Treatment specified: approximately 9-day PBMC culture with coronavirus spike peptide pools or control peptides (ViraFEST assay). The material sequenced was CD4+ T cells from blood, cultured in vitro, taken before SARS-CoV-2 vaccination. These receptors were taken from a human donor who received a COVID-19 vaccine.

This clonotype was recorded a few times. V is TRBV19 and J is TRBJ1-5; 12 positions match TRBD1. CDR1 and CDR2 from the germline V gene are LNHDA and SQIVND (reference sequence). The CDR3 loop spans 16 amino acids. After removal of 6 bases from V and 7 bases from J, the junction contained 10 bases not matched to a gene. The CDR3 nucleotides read TGTGCCAGTAGGGGACAGGGGGCGATTTACTTCCAGCCCCAGCATTTT. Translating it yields CASRGQGAIYFQPQHF.

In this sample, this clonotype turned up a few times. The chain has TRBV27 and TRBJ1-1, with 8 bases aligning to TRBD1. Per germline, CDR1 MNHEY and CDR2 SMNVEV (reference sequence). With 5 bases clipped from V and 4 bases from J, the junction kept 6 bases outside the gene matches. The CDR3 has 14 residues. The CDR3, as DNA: TGTGCCAGCAGTCAGGACAGGGTAAGCACTGAAGCTTTCTTT. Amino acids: CASSQDRVSTEAFF.

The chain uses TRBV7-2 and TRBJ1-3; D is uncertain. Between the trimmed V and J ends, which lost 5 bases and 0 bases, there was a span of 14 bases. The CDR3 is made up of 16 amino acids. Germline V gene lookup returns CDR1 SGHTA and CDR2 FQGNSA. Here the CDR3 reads CASSLSNPNSGNTIYF. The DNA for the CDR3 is TGTGCCAGCAGCCTTAGCAACCCCAACTCTGGAAACACCATATATTTT.

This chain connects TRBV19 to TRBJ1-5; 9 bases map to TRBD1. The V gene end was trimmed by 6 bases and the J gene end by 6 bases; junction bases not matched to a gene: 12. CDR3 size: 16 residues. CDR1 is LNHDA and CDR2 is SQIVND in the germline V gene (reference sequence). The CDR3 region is CASRRDPGQGFQPQHF. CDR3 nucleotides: TGTGCCAGTAGACGTGATCCGGGACAGGGTTTTCAGCCCCAGCATTTT.

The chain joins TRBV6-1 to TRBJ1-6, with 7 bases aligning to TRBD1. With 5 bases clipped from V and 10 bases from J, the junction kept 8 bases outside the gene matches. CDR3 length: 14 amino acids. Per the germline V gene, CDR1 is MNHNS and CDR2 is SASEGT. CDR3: CASSNRGRGSPLHF. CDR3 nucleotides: TGTGCCAGCAGTAACAGGGGTCGGGGATCACCCCTCCACTTT.

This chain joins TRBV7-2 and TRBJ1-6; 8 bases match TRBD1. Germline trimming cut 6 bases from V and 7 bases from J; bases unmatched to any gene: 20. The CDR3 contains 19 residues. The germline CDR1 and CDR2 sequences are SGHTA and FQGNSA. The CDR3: CASSQIPGTGFSTNSPLHF. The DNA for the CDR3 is TGTGCCAGCAGTCAAATTCCCGGGACAGGATTTTCAACGAATTCACCCCTCCACTTT.

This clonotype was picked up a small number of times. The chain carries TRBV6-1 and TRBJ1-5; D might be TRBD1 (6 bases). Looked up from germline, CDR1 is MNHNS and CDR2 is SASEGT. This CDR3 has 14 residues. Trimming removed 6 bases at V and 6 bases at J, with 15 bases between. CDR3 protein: CASRLTGWVQPQHF. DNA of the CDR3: TGTGCCAGCAGACTAACAGGGTGGGTTCAGCCCCAGCATTTT.

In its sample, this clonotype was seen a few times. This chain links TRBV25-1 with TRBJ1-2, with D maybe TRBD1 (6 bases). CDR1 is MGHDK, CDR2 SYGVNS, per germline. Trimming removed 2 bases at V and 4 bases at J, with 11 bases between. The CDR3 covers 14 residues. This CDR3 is CASSELDSPYGYTF. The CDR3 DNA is TGTGCCAGCAGTGAACTGGACAGCCCCTATGGCTACACCTTC.

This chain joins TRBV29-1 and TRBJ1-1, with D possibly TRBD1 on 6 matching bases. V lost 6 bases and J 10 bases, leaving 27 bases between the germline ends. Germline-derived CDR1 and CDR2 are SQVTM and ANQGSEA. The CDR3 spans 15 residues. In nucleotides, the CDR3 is TGCAGCGTGTCCGGGGAGGGACAACCTGCTTATGGAGCTTTCTTT. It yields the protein CSVSGEGQPAYGAFF.

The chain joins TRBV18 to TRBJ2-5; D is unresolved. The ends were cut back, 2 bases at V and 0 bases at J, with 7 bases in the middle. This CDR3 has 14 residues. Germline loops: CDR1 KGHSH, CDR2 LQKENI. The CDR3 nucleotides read TGTGCCAGCTCACCAAGGGCTGACCAAGAGACCCAGTACTTC. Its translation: CASSPRADQETQYF.

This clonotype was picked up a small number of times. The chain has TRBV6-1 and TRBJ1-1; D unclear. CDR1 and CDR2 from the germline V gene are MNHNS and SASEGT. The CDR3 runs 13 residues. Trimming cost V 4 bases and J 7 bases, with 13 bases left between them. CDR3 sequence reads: CASSGSSEGEAFF. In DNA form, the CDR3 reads TGTGCCAGCAGTGGGAGTTCCGAGGGTGAAGCTTTCTTT.

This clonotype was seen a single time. In DNA form, the CDR3 reads TGTGCCAGCAGCGCGAGAAACAGGTACCAAGAGACCCAGTACTTC. Protein product: CASSARNRYQETQYF. The rearrangement joins TRBV10-3 to TRBJ2-5; weak D call: TRBD1 (5 bases). CDR1 ENHRY and CDR2 SYGVKD come from the germline V gene. This CDR3 is built from 15 residues. Trimming removed 10 bases from V and 0 bases from J, with 18 bases in between.

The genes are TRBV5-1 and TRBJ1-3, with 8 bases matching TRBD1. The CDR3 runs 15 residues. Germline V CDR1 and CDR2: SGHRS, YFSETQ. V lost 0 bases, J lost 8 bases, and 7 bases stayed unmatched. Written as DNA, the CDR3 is TGCGCCAGCAGCTTGGATCAGGGGGCCGGGGACACCATATATTTT. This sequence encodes CASSLDQGAGDTIYF.

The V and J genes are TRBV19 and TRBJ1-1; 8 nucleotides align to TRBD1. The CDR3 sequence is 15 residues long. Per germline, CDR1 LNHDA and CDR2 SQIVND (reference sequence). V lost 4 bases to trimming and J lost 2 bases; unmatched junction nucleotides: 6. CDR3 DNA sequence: TGTGCCAGTAGTAACCCGGGACAGGTCAACACTGAAGCTTTCTTT. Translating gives CASSNPGQVNTEAFF.

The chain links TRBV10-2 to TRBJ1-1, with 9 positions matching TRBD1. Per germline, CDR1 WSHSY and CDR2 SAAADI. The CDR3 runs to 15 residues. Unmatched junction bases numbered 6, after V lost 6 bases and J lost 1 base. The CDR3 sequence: CASSHRGQGNTEAFF. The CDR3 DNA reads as TGCGCCAGCAGCCATCGGGGACAGGGGAACACTGAAGCTTTCTTT.

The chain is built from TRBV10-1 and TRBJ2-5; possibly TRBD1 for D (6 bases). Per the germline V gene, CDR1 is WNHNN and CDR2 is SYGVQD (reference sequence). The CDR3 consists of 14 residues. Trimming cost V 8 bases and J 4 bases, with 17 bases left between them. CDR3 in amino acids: CASGPGHQSETQYF. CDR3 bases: TGCGCCAGCGGGCCGGGACACCAGTCAGAGACCCAGTACTTC.

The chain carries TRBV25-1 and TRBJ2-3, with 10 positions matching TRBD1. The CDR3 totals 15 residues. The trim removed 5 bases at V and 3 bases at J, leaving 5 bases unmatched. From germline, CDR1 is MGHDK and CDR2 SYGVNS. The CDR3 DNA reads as TGTGCCAGCAGTCGTCGACAGGGGGCAACAGATACGCAGTATTTT. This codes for CASSRRQGATDTQYF.

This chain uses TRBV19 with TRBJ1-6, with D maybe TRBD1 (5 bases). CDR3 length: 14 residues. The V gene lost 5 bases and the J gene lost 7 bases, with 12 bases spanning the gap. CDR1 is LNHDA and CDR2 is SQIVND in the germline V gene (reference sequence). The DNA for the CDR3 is TGTGCCAGTAGTTCGGGGGAGAGAAATTCACCCCTCCACTTT. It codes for CASSSGERNSPLHF.